This T cell receptor (beta chain) was recovered during a study of identical twins. This clonotype was recorded a few times. The cDNA had a unique molecular identifier and a template-switch universal primer site. TCRdb called the 5' RACE reads again in MiXCR, with one record for every CDR3 protein. The sample consists of 700,000 to 950,000 distinct CDR3 sequences, 9% to 15% of them appearing once. There are 16 residues in the CDR3. V was cut by 2 bases and J by 4 bases, with 17 bases left in between. This sample was shared with a second study, whose subject was yellow fever vaccine responses in identical twins.

The sequencing input was PBMCs. The chain joins TRBV12-3 or TRBV12-4 to TRBJ1-1, with TRBD1 as a possible D gene (5 bases). The receptor comes from a woman under 30 in good health. The CDR3 bases are TGTGCCAGCAGTTTAACTATCAGGGCTCCGGGCACTGAAGCTTTCTTT. It translates to CASSLTIRAPGTEAFF.